Given below is one T cell receptor beta chain in context. As yet, its antigen is unknown. Data came from immunoSEQ multiplex PCR; TCRdb stores just in-frame clones and leaves some out. The sample lists about 110,000 clones, about 91% occurring once. The data were taken from a study of siplizumab effects on memory and regulatory T cells. The V segment lost 8 bases and the J segment 7 bases; nucleotides outside the gene matches: 4. CDR1 is MNHEY and CDR2 is SVGAGI in the germline V gene. This CDR3 is built from 12 residues. Study-level points and caveats: Tregs that proliferated in siplizumab cultures did not have their suppressive function confirmed. Unstimulated subset assignment was obtained for only a minor fraction of alloreactive clones. It seemed that naive T cells were more diverse than memory cells and were major contributors to the alloresponse. The Treg-derived share of mappable alloreactive CD4+ clones averaged about 68% with siplizumab and 25% to 30% in controls.

Sequencing used Tregs sorted from blood. The origin of this receptor is a human donor in good health. The chain joins TRBV6-5 to TRBJ2-3, with TRBD1 matching 9 bases. CDR3: CASWDRAYTQYF. In nucleotides, the CDR3 is TGTGCCAGCTGGGACAGGGCATATACGCAGTATTTT.